What follows are 15 T cell receptor beta chains derived from one specimen sequenced in a study of blood T cells in healthy people across ages. For the second PCR, which ran for roughly 7 to 11 cycles, a sample-barcoded 5' primer and a J-beta primer mix were used. TCRdb redid the calling of the 5' RACE reads with MiXCR, one entry per CDR3 protein. The table records 1,300,000 or so distinct CDR3 sequences, approximately 63% of them present only once. The sample taken for sequencing was blood. These receptors all stem from a young man in good health.

The J gene is TRBJ1-2, the V gene TRBV25-1; no firm D call. The CDR3 is 14 residues long. CDR1 and CDR2 from the germline V gene are MGHDK and SYGVNS. V was trimmed by 7 bases and J by 6 bases, leaving 18 bases between them. The CDR3 loop reads CASTIGESWDGYTF. CDR3 DNA: TGTGCCAGCACGATCGGGGAAAGTTGGGATGGCTACACCTTC.

A remark on this clonotype: This may be a read error, as it is one base from a much larger clone. The chain combines TRBV29-1 with TRBJ2-5; D gene uncertain. V lost 6 bases to trimming and J lost 11 bases, with 13 bases between them. CDR1 and CDR2 (germline): SQVTM, ANQGSEA. This CDR3 is built from 10 residues. The CDR3 DNA follows: TGCAGCGTCCGACACAATGAGCAGTACTTC. Translating gives CSVRHNEQYF.

The chain couples TRBV15 to TRBJ1-4, with D hard to call. Germline V gene sequence: CDR1 LNHNV, CDR2 YYDKDF (reference sequence). Trimming pared 2 bases from V and 9 bases from J, leaving 19 bases between. The CDR3 loop spans 16 amino acids. The CDR3 loop reads CATSRLAGGQNQKLFF. CDR3 coding DNA: TGTGCCACCAGCAGATTAGCGGGAGGCCAAAATCAAAAACTGTTTTTT.

The CDR3 coding sequence is TGTGCCAGCAGCTTAGAAGGCTTTGAGCAGTTCTTC. It yields the protein CASSLEGFEQFF. This chain connects TRBV7-9 to TRBJ2-1; the D is unclear. The CDR3 totals 12 residues. Trimming shortened V by 1 base and J by 9 bases, and 7 bases separated the two germline ends. The V gene's germline CDR1 is SEHNR and CDR2 FQNEAQ (reference sequence).

This rearrangement joins TRBV7-2 to TRBJ2-3, with 7 bases identical to TRBD1. CDR1 and CDR2 from the germline V gene are SGHTA and FQGNSA. This CDR3 is built from 14 residues. V trimming: 5 bases; J trimming: 4 bases; junction bases outside the gene matches: 6. The DNA for the CDR3 is TGTGCCAGCAGCCAACAGGGGCGGTCAGATACGCAGTATTTT. This codes for CASSQQGRSDTQYF.

J is TRBJ1-1 and V is TRBV6-5; D remains unclear. Between the trimmed V and J ends, which lost 2 bases and 1 base, there was a span of 5 bases. The CDR3 is 13 residues long. The germline V gene has CDR1 MNHEY and CDR2 SVGAGI. The CDR3 bases are TGTGCCAGCAGTTACAACGAGAACACTGAAGCTTTCTTT. Residues: CASSYNENTEAFF.

This clonotype was seen more than once but under ten times. This chain uses TRBV14 with TRBJ2-5, with TRBD1 identical over 8 bases. The J segment lost 3 bases and the V segment lost 6 bases, leaving 6 bases of the junction unmatched. The CDR3 sequence is 14 residues long. Germline values: CDR1 SGHDN, CDR2 FVKESK. CDR3 in DNA: TGTGCCAGCAGTACACCGGACAGGGAAGAGACCCAGTACTTC. This gives the protein CASSTPDREETQYF.

The chain combines TRBV4-3 with TRBJ2-7; D not resolved. V shed 3 bases and J shed 0 bases, with 12 bases lying between them. CDR3 length: 15 amino acids. CDR1 LGHNA and CDR2 YSLEER come from the germline V gene. CDR3: CASSQENGISYEQYF. The CDR3 DNA sequence: TGCGCCAGCAGCCAGGAAAACGGAATCTCCTACGAGCAGTACTTC.

This chain joins TRBV28 and TRBJ2-7; no definite D call. In germline, CDR1 is MDHEN, CDR2 SYDVKM. There are 17 residues in the CDR3. Trimming pared 6 bases from V and 1 base from J, leaving 22 bases between. This chain's CDR3 is CASSSILTISYSYEQYF. CDR3 sequence (DNA): TGTGCCAGCAGCTCCATTCTCACAATCTCTTATTCCTACGAGCAGTACTTC. The whole variable domain, filled in from reference TRBV28 and TRBJ2-7, reads DVKVTQSSRYLVKRTGEKVFLECVQDMDHENMFWYRQDPGLGLRLIYFSYDVKMKEKGDIPEGYSVSREKKERFSLILESASTNQTSMYLCASSSILTISYSYEQYFGPGTRLTVT.

The chain couples TRBV6-1 to TRBJ1-5; D gene ambiguous. Germline V gene sequence: CDR1 MNHNS, CDR2 SASEGT. Trimming cost V 3 bases and J 9 bases, with 12 bases left between them. The CDR3 covers 13 residues. CDR3 in DNA: TGTGCCAGCAGTGACTCAGGATCAAGGCCCCAGCATTTT. It encodes CASSDSGSRPQHF.

This sequence joins TRBV5-1 and TRBJ2-5, with D perhaps matching TRBD2 (5 bases). V lost 1 base to trimming and J lost 5 bases, with 21 bases between them. The CDR3 covers 17 residues. Per the germline V gene, CDR1 is SGHRS and CDR2 is YFSETQ. The CDR3, as DNA: TGCGCCAGCAGCTTGTTTAGGTGGCTGGAGGCTAGGGAGACCCAGTACTTC. It encodes CASSLFRWLEARETQYF.

The chain combines TRBV4-1 with TRBJ1-5; 7 bases fit TRBD1. Germline assignment: CDR1 MGHRA and CDR2 YSYEKL. This CDR3 has 18 amino acids. V was pared by 3 bases and J by 4 bases, with 15 bases of the junction left unmatched. The CDR3, as DNA: TGCGCCAGCAGCCAGCTAGGCCTTGGGCAGGGGGTTAATCAGCCCCAGCATTTT. Its translation is CASSQLGLGQGVNQPQHF.

In this sample, this clonotype turned up once. The chain couples TRBV7-8 to TRBJ2-5; D gene uncertain. Gene TRBJ2-7 matches the end of the DNA better, so the J call may be wrong. There are 14 residues in the CDR3. CDR1 and CDR2 from the germline V gene are SGHVS and FQNEAQ. The CDR3 reads CARIWEGLSYEQYF. The CDR3 DNA is TGTGCCAGGATTTGGGAAGGCCTCTCCTACGAGCAGTACTTC.

V usage is TRBV27 and J usage is TRBJ2-5, with D possibly being TRBD1 (5 bases). The end of the DNA aligns better with TRBJ2-7, so the J call may be wrong. This CDR3 is 13 amino acids long. Germline V gene sequence: CDR1 MNHEY, CDR2 SMNVEV (reference sequence). The CDR3 DNA reads TGTGCCAGCAGTGTGGTGACAGATGGCGAGCAGTACTTC. Amino acids: CASSVVTDGEQYF.

This clonotype occurred a few times. The V call is TRBV29-1, the J call TRBJ2-3; tentatively, D is TRBD2 (5 bases). V gave up 2 bases and J gave up 2 bases, with 11 bases separating them. Germline-derived CDR1 and CDR2 are SQVTM and ANQGSEA. The CDR3 has 14 residues. CDR3 DNA sequence: TGCAGCGTTGAACTGGGAGACTCCACAGATACGCAGTATTTT. This sequence encodes CSVELGDSTDTQYF.